One and the same sample provided the 18 T cell receptor beta chains below, sequenced in a study of T cell responses to AZD1222 COVID-19 vaccine. The table came from immunoSEQ multiplex PCR; TCRdb's copy has only in-frame clones and leaves some out. The table has 95,000 to 150,000 clones, about nine tenths seen once. Material: peripheral blood, obtained on day 0 of AZD1222 vaccination. The receptors stem from an adult in good health.

V gene TRBV28 combines with J gene TRBJ1-2, with TRBD1 identical over 9 bases. The CDR3 covers 14 residues. Trimming removed 6 bases from V and 8 bases from J; junction bases left unmatched: 10. The germline gives CDR1 MDHEN, CDR2 SYDVKM. CDR3 amino acids: CASSPGQGTRGYTF. CDR3 DNA sequence: TGTGCCAGCAGCCCAGGACAGGGGACGAGAGGCTACACCTTC.

The V gene is TRBV19, the J gene TRBJ2-1; 7 nucleotides agree with TRBD1. CDR1 and CDR2 (germline): LNHDA, SQIVND (reference sequence). This CDR3 contains 14 residues. The V gene end was trimmed by 1 base and the J gene end by 10 bases; junction bases not matched to a gene: 7. CDR3 region: CASSIGQGTREQFF. The CDR3 bases are TGTGCCAGTAGTATAGGACAGGGAACAAGGGAGCAGTTCTTC.

The genes are TRBV12-3 or TRBV12-4 and TRBJ1-3; D unresolved. Trimming took 8 bases from V and 5 from J, leaving 13 bases between them. The CDR3 has 13 amino acids. CDR3 bases: TGTGCCAGCCGAATAGGGATTCGAAACACCATATATTTT. Its protein is CASRIGIRNTIYF.

Only one count was recorded for this clone. This sequence joins TRBV19 and TRBJ2-6, with TRBD2 as a possible D gene (5 bases). The V gene lost 9 bases and the J gene lost 1 base, with 19 bases spanning the gap. The CDR3 is 17 residues long. From germline, CDR1 is LNHDA and CDR2 SQIVND (reference sequence). CDR3 nucleotides: TGTGCCAGCAGTGCGGGCGGAGGTGGGTCTGGGGCCAACGTCCTGACTTTC. Translated: CASSAGGGGSGANVLTF.

This clone was observed a single time. The chain links TRBV4-1 to TRBJ2-1; D possibly corresponds to TRBD2 (7 bases). The germline CDR1 and CDR2 sequences are MGHRA and YSYEKL. The CDR3 contains 19 residues. V shed 2 bases and J shed 2 bases, with 22 bases lying between them. DNA of the CDR3: TGCGCCAGCAGCCAACTCTCCCTGGGAGGGGGGGGAACCTACAATGAGCAGTTCTTC. It translates to CASSQLSLGGGGTYNEQFF.

The CDR3 sequence: CASARGFGPEEQYF. The CDR3 coding sequence is TGTGCCAGCGCCCGGGGGTTCGGACCGGAAGAGCAGTACTTC. V and J are TRBV6-5 and TRBJ2-7; possibly TRBD2 for D (6 bases). Trimming removed 8 bases at V and 7 bases at J, with 21 bases between. Germline V gene lookup returns CDR1 MNHEY and CDR2 SVGAGI. This CDR3 contains 14 residues.

V usage is TRBV18 and J usage is TRBJ1-1; 7 nucleotides align to TRBD1. V dropped 0 bases and J dropped 4; count of bases not matched to a gene: 11. The CDR3 sequence is 17 residues long. CDR1 and CDR2 from the germline V gene are KGHSH and LQKENI. The CDR3 coding sequence is TGTGCCAGCTCACCACCGTATGACAGGGCTGGGTTCACTGAAGCTTTCTTT. Translating gives CASSPPYDRAGFTEAFF.

The chain links TRBV19 to TRBJ1-1; 7 bases agree with TRBD1. This CDR3 has 13 residues. Trimming removed 6 bases from V and 2 bases from J; junction bases left unmatched: 3. Germline CDR1 reads LNHDA; CDR2 reads SQIVND (reference sequence). The CDR3 coding sequence is TGTGCCAGTAGACGGGACAGCAACACTGAAGCTTTCTTT. The encoded protein is CASRRDSNTEAFF.

The chain links TRBV7-2 to TRBJ1-2; tentatively, D is TRBD1 (6 bases). The germline V gene encodes CDR1 SGHTA and CDR2 FQGNSA. V lost 5 bases, J lost 0 bases, and 13 bases lay in between. The CDR3 is 15 residues long. CDR3 region: CASSPTGSANYGYTF. DNA of the CDR3: TGTGCCAGCAGCCCGACAGGTTCCGCTAACTATGGCTACACCTTC. The full variable domain, completed using reference TRBV7-2 and TRBJ1-2, is GAGVSQSPSNKVTEKGKDVELRCDPISGHTALYWYRQSLGQGLEFLIYFQGNSAPDKSGLPSDRFSAERTGGSVSTLTIQRTQQEDSAVYLCASSPTGSANYGYTFGSGTRLTVV.

Here the CDR3 DNA reads TGCGCCAGCAGCTTGGAAGGGGTGTTTAGCAATCAGCCCCAGCATTTT. Translated: CASSLEGVFSNQPQHF. The rearrangement links TRBV5-1 to TRBJ1-5; weak D call: TRBD1 (5 bases). CDR1 and CDR2 from the germline V gene are SGHRS and YFSETQ. This CDR3 spans 16 amino acids. V gave up 0 bases and J gave up 0 bases, with 10 bases separating them.

The chain uses TRBV28 and TRBJ2-5; TRBD1 is a possible D gene (6 bases). The CDR3 covers 14 residues. The germline V and J ends were trimmed by 7 bases and 0 bases, with 12 bases remaining between them. Germline CDR1 MDHEN, CDR2 SYDVKM. CDR3 sequence (DNA): TGTGCCAGCACCCCTACAGGGCACCAAGAGACCCAGTACTTC. Protein: CASTPTGHQETQYF.

The chain recombines TRBV27 with TRBJ2-3; 9 nucleotides agree with TRBD1. Trimming removed 5 bases from V and 0 bases from J; junction bases left unmatched: 15. Germline CDR1 reads MNHEY; CDR2 reads SMNVEV (reference sequence). The CDR3 has 19 amino acids. The CDR3 is CASSRFSGQGPTSTDTQYF. For the CDR3, the DNA is TGTGCCAGCAGTCGCTTCTCGGGACAGGGCCCCACTAGCACAGATACGCAGTATTTT.

This clone was observed a handful of times. The rearrangement uses TRBV11-1 and TRBJ2-7; 7 bases map to TRBD2. The CDR3 covers 15 residues. In germline, CDR1 is SGHAT, CDR2 FQDESV (reference sequence). V lost 4 bases and J lost 2; bases outside the gene matches: 8. This CDR3 reads CASSYASGGTYEQYF. The CDR3 DNA follows: TGTGCCAGCAGCTACGCTAGCGGTGGGACCTACGAGCAGTACTTC.

The CDR3 sequence: CASSLSGLTAYEQYF. In nucleotides, the CDR3 is TGTGCCAGCAGCTTGAGCGGCTTAACCGCCTACGAGCAGTACTTC. The V gene is TRBV7-2, the J gene TRBJ2-7; D might be TRBD2 (5 bases). The CDR3 sequence is 15 residues long. Germline V CDR1 and CDR2: SGHTA, FQGNSA. The germline V and J ends were trimmed by 3 bases and 2 bases, with 14 bases remaining between them.

The rearrangement joins TRBV3-1 (or the pseudogene TRBV3-2) to TRBJ2-3; 8 bases match TRBD1. V lost 5 bases, J lost 5 bases, and 12 bases stayed unmatched. Germline V lookup: CDR1 LGHDT, CDR2 YNNKEL (reference sequence). There are 16 residues in the CDR3. CDR3 amino acids: CASSTRQGYIGDTQYF. The CDR3 nucleotides are TGTGCCAGCAGCACCCGACAGGGGTATATCGGAGATACGCAGTATTTT.

The gene calls are TRBV24-1 and TRBJ1-3; D gene unclear. The CDR3 has 15 residues. CDR1 is KGHDR, CDR2 SFDVKD, per germline. Trimming pared 5 bases from V and 0 bases from J, leaving 10 bases between. As DNA, the CDR3 is TGTGCCACCAGTGTCCAGAGGAGCTCTGGAAACACCATATATTTT. This codes for CATSVQRSSGNTIYF.

The table lists this clone with a few counts. V and J are TRBV4-1 and TRBJ1-5, with D hard to call. The CDR3 is 15 amino acids. Germline lookup yields CDR1 MGHRA and CDR2 YSYEKL. V was clipped by 4 bases and J by 9 bases, with 19 bases between them. CDR3 DNA sequence: TGCGCCAGCAGCCCCCGTCGCCTCGAACGTGGGCCCCAGCATTTT. This encodes CASSPRRLERGPQHF.

The rearrangement joins TRBV5-5 to TRBJ2-2, with 12 bases fitting TRBD1. Trimming at V came to 4 bases and at J to 4 bases, leaving 5 bases not matched to a gene. The length of the CDR3 is 16 residues. The germline CDR1 and CDR2 sequences are SGHKS and YYEKEE (reference sequence). The CDR3 bases are TGTGCCAGCAGCCCGGGGACAGGGGGCATCACCGGGGAGCTGTTTTTT. Translation gives CASSPGTGGITGELFF.